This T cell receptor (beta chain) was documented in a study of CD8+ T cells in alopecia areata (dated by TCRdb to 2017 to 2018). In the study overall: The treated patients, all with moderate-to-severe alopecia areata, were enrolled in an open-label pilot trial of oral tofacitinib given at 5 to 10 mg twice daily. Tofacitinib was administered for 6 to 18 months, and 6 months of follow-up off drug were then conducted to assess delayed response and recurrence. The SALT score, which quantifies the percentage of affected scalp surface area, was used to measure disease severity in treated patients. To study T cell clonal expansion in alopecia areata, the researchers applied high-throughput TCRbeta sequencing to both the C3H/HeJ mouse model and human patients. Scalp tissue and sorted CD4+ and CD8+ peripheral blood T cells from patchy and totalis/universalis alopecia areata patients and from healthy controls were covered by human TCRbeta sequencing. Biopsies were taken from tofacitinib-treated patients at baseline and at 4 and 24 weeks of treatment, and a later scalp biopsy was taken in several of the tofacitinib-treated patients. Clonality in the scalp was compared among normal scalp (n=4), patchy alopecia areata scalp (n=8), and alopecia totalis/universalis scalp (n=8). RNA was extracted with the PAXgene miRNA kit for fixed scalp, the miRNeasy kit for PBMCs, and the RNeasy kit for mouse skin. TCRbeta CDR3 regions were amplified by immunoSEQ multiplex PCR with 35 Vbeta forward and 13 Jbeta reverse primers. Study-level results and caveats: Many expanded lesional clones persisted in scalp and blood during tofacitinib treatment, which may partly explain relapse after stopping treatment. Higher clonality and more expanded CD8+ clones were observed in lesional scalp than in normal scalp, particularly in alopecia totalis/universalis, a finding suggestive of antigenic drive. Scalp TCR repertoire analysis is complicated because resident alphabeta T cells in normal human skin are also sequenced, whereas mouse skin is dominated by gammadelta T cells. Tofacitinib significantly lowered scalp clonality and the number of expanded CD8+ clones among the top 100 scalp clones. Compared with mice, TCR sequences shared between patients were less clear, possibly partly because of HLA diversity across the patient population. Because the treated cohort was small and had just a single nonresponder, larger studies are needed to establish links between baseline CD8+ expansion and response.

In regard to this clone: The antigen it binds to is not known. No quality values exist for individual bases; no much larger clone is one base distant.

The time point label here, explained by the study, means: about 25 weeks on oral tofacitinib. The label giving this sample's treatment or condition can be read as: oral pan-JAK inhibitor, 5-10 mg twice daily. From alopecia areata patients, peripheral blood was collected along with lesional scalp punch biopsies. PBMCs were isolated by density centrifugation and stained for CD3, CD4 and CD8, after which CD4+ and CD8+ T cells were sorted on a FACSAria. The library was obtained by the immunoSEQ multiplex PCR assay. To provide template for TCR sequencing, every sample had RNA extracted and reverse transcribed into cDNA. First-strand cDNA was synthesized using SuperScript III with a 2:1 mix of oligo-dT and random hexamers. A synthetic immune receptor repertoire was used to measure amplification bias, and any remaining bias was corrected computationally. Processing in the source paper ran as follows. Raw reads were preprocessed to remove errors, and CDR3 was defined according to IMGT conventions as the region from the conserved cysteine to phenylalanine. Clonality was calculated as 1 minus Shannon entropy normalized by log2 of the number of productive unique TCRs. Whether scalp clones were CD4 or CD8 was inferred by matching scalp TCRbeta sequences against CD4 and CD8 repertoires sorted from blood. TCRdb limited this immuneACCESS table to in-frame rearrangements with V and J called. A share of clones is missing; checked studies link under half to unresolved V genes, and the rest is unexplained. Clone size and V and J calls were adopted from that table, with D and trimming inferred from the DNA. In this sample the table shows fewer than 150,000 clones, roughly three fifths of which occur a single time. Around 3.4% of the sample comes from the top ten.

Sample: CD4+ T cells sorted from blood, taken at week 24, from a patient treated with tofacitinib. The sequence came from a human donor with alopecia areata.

The DNA sequence reads TGCGCCAGCAGGAAGGCCGGGACAGACTCCTACGAGCAGTACTTC. Translated, this gives CASRKAGTDSYEQYF. The V and J segments used are TRBV4-1 and TRBJ2-5; TRBD1 fits 7 bases in the junction. The end of the DNA is better explained by TRBJ2-7, so the J call may be wrong. Spanning cysteine to phenylalanine, the CDR3 consists of 15 amino acids. Solely the CDR3 DNA is kept, with 45 bases framed from the first base. The CDR1 and CDR2 encoded by the germline V gene are MGHRA and YSYEKL.